This T cell receptor (beta chain) was captured by sequencing in a study of blood T cell repertoires in COVID-19. Here immunoSEQ multiplex PCR was the method, and the copy in TCRdb shows in-frame clones only, minus some. The table records about 150,000 clones, about 87% of them present only once. Germline CDR1 and CDR2: MNHEY and SVGAGI. The CDR3 runs 16 residues. Deletions cut 0 bases from V and 4 bases from J, with 14 bases between. This TCR derives from a man aged 50 or older with active COVID-19. The chain employs TRBV6-5 and TRBJ2-3; weak D call: TRBD2 (5 bases). Sequencing was carried out using peripheral blood. CDR3: CASSYSASGPPDTQYF. CDR3 bases: TGTGCCAGCAGTTACTCGGCCAGCGGCCCTCCAGATACGCAGTATTTT.